The clone carrying this T cell receptor (beta chain) was observed many times. There were TCR beta CDR3 regions amplified from RNA transcripts. First-round RT-PCR targeting the TCR CDR3 was performed with the HTBI primer set. A single record per CDR3 protein comes from TCRdb applying MiXCR to the multiplex PCR reads. Of 640,000 or so distinct CDR3 sequences in the sample, roughly 14% were seen once. Uncontrolled infection, other autoimmune disease, pregnancy or lactation led to exclusion. V dropped 1 base and J dropped 1 base, with 8 bases sitting between them. The CDR3 consists of 14 residues. Germline CDR1 is WNHNN and CDR2 is SYGVQD (reference sequence). The sample originates from a study of T cells in Graves' hyperthyroidism and ophthalmopathy.

The clonotype comes from a woman aged 40 to 50 with Graves' ophthalmopathy. This chain links TRBV10-1 with TRBJ2-7; D might be TRBD2 (5 bases). Sequencing input: blood. CDR3 in amino acids: CASSEFEGSYEQYF. CDR3 DNA: TGCGCCAGCAGTGAGTTCGAGGGTTCCTACGAGCAGTACTTC.